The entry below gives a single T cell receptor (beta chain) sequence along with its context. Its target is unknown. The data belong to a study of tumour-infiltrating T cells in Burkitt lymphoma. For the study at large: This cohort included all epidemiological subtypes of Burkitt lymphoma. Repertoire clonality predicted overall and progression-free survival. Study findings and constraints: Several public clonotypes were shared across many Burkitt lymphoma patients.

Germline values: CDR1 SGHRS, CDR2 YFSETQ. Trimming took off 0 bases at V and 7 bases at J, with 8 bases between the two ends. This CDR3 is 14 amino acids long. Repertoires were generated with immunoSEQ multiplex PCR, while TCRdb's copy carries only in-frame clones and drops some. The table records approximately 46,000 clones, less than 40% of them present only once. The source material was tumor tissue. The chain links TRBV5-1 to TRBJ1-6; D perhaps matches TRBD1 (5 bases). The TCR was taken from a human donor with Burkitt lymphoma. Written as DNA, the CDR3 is TGCGCCAGCAGCTTGGAGGGACGGAATTCACCCCTCCACTTT. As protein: CASSLEGRNSPLHF.